This is a list of T cell receptor beta chains from one sample in a study of vaccination effects on CD4 cells after COVID-19. Produced via immunoSEQ multiplex PCR; TCRdb's table is partial and in-frame only. The sample yields 20,000 to 25,000 clones, around 69% seen once. No antigen has been assigned to these receptors. Specimen: CD4+ T cells from PBMCs cultured with HCoV-229E spike peptides, collected after COVID-19 vaccination. Receptors originate from a human donor who received a COVID-19 vaccine. Each CDR3 is given with its conserved first and last residue. The order of the fields is clone size, J gene, D gene, V gene, CDR3 DNA, CDR3 protein. A D gene is named only where the DNA matches it firmly. Rows give clone size only sometimes, using once, few, many, or a class for an expanded clone.

size: -
J: TRBJ1-2
D: -
V: TRBV7-9
DNA: TGTGCCAGCAGCCCCAGGGGTACATGGGGCTACACCTTC
CDR3: CASSPRGTWGYTF

size: -
J: TRBJ1-4
D: -
V: TRBV5-1
DNA: TGCGCCAGCAGCTTGGCAGGGCACGGCCCGAATGAAAAACTGTTTTTT
CDR3: CASSLAGHGPNEKLFF

size: -
J: TRBJ2-7
D: -
V: TRBV13
DNA: TGTGCCAGCAGCTCGGCTCGGAGAGGGACACCATACTACGAGCAGTACTTC
CDR3: CASSSARRGTPYYEQYF

size: -
J: TRBJ2-3
D: TRBD2
V: TRBV19
DNA: TGTGCCAGTACGAAACGGGCGGGAGGGCCAGGAGATACGCAGTATTTT
CDR3: CASTKRAGGPGDTQYF

size: -
J: TRBJ1-5
D: -
V: TRBV19
DNA: TGTGCCACAGGTCCTTTTGGAGGGAAAGACAATCAGCCCCAGCATTTT
CDR3: CATGPFGGKDNQPQHF

size: -
J: TRBJ2-1
D: TRBD2
V: TRBV7-4
DNA: TGTGCCAGCAGCGACCCCCTCTTTGAGCGGGAGGTTTACAATGAGCAGTTCTTC
CDR3: CASSDPLFEREVYNEQFF

size: few
J: TRBJ2-2
D: -
V: TRBV6-7
DNA: TGTGCCAGCAGTTACGGTTCTCGGGAGTGCCGGACCGGGGAGCTGTTTTTT
CDR3: CASSYGSRECRTGELFF

size: -
J: TRBJ2-3
D: -
V: TRBV4-1
DNA: TGCGCCAGCAGCCAAGATCGGGCGGAGTCCGGAGATACGCAGTATTTT
CDR3: CASSQDRAESGDTQYF

size: few
J: TRBJ1-5
D: -
V: TRBV6-1
DNA: TGTGCCAGCAGTGAAGCGGGGGGAGGTCAGCCCCAGCATTTT
CDR3: CASSEAGGGQPQHF

size: -
J: TRBJ1-4
D: TRBD1
V: TRBV6-5
DNA: TGTGCCAGCAGTATCACAGGGGGATTCAGTGAAAAACTGTTTTTT
CDR3: CASSITGGFSEKLFF

size: -
J: TRBJ1-2
D: -
V: TRBV19
DNA: TGTGCCAGTACAAAGATAATGGCAGGGAGCTATGGCTACACCTTC
CDR3: CASTKIMAGSYGYTF

size: -
J: TRBJ1-1
D: -
V: TRBV29-1
DNA: TGCAGCGTTCACAGGAGCAACACTGAAGCTTTCTTT
CDR3: CSVHRSNTEAFF

size: -
J: TRBJ1-2
D: -
V: TRBV5-1
DNA: TGCGCCAGCAGCTTGGAACAGAGTAACTATGGCTACACCTTC
CDR3: CASSLEQSNYGYTF

size: -
J: TRBJ1-1
D: -
V: TRBV5-5
DNA: TGTGCCAGCAGCTCCAGGGACGGCCTTTCACGATTCTTT
CDR3: CASSSRDGLSRFF

size: -
J: TRBJ2-1
D: -
V: TRBV28
DNA: TGTGCCAGCAGCTTACCAATTGGGGGGGCCGTTGAGAATGAGCAGTTCTTC
CDR3: CASSLPIGGAVENEQFF

size: few
J: TRBJ1-2
D: -
V: TRBV4-1
DNA: TGCGCCAGCAGCCAGGGGCGGAATGGCTACACCTTC
CDR3: CASSQGRNGYTF

size: -
J: TRBJ1-1
D: TRBD1
V: TRBV5-1
DNA: TGCGCCAGCAGTGGGACAGACTCCTACACTGAAGCTTTCTTT
CDR3: CASSGTDSYTEAFF

size: once
J: TRBJ2-2
D: -
V: TRBV7-7
DNA: TGTGCCAGCAGCTTAGTTGGGCTGAACACCGGGGAGCTGTTTTTT
CDR3: CASSLVGLNTGELFF

size: few
J: TRBJ2-5
D: TRBD1
V: TRBV19
DNA: TGTGCCAGTAGTCGGAACAGGGGGGAAGGGGAGACCCAGTACTTC
CDR3: CASSRNRGEGETQYF

size: once
J: TRBJ1-2
D: -
V: TRBV15
DNA: TGTGCCACCAGCCCACACCTATGGGGGCTAGACTATGGCTACACCTTC
CDR3: CATSPHLWGLDYGYTF

size: few
J: TRBJ1-2
D: -
V: TRBV7-8
DNA: TGTGCCAGCAGCTTGGACACCGACCCATATTGGGGCTACACCTTC
CDR3: CASSLDTDPYWGYTF

size: -
J: TRBJ1-4
D: -
V: TRBV30
DNA: TGTGCCTGGAAATTTTTTGGGACCGCTAATGAAAAACTGTTTTTT
CDR3: CAWKFFGTANEKLFF

size: -
J: TRBJ2-7
D: -
V: TRBV27
DNA: TGTGCCAGCAGTTTAGAGGGAACAAGGTCTTTGTACGAGCAGTACTTC
CDR3: CASSLEGTRSLYEQYF

size: -
J: TRBJ1-6
D: -
V: TRBV30
DNA: TGTGCCTGGAGTGACCTACAGGCGAGTAATTCACCCCTCCACTTT
CDR3: CAWSDLQASNSPLHF

size: -
J: TRBJ2-5
D: TRBD2
V: TRBV19
DNA: TGTGCCAGTAGTACGGGCTTGCGGGAGCTTCCCCAAGAGACCCAGTACTTC
CDR3: CASSTGLRELPQETQYF

size: -
J: TRBJ1-6
D: -
V: TRBV30
DNA: TGTGCCTGGGGACAGACTAATTCACCCCTCCACTTT
CDR3: CAWGQTNSPLHF

size: -
J: TRBJ2-3
D: TRBD2
V: TRBV5-1
DNA: TGCGCCAGCAGCTCCTCTAGCGGGGCGACCACAGATACGCAGTATTTT
CDR3: CASSSSSGATTDTQYF

size: -
J: TRBJ2-6
D: -
V: TRBV30
DNA: TGTGCCTGGGAATTATCTGGGGCCAACGTCCTGACTTTC
CDR3: CAWELSGANVLTF

size: -
J: TRBJ1-3
D: -
V: TRBV12-3/TRBV12-4
DNA: TGTGCCAGCAGTGGACAATATGGAAACACCATATATTTT
CDR3: CASSGQYGNTIYF

size: few
J: TRBJ2-1
D: TRBD2
V: TRBV5-1
DNA: TGCGCCAGCAGCTTTACTAGCGGGGGGTACAATGAGCAGTTCTTC
CDR3: CASSFTSGGYNEQFF

size: -
J: TRBJ2-7
D: TRBD1
V: TRBV6-5
DNA: TGTGCCAGCACCGAGGGGGCAACCTACGAGCAGTACTTC
CDR3: CASTEGATYEQYF

size: -
J: TRBJ1-1
D: TRBD1
V: TRBV10-3
DNA: TGTGCCATCAGTAACCGGGACAGGGGTAGAAGTAACACTGAAGCTTTCTTT
CDR3: CAISNRDRGRSNTEAFF

size: once
J: TRBJ2-3
D: TRBD2
V: TRBV2
DNA: TGTGCCAGCAGTTGGACTAGCGGGTTTACAGATACGCAGTATTTT
CDR3: CASSWTSGFTDTQYF

size: -
J: TRBJ1-2
D: TRBD1
V: TRBV11-2
DNA: TGTGCCAGCAGCTTACGGCCAGGGGGGAACTATGGCTACACCTTC
CDR3: CASSLRPGGNYGYTF

size: few
J: TRBJ2-2
D: TRBD2
V: TRBV5-1
DNA: TGCGCCAGCAGCTTAGTCGGGGGGATGAACACCGGGGAGCTGTTTTTT
CDR3: CASSLVGGMNTGELFF

size: -
J: TRBJ2-7
D: TRBD2
V: TRBV19
DNA: TGTGCCAGTAGCCGAACTGCTAGCGGGGGTTCCTACGAGCAGTACTTC
CDR3: CASSRTASGGSYEQYF

size: once
J: TRBJ1-2
D: TRBD1
V: TRBV7-2
DNA: TGTGCCAGCAGCTTAACCGGGACAGGGGGCCTTAACTATGGCTACACCTTC
CDR3: CASSLTGTGGLNYGYTF

size: -
J: TRBJ2-5
D: -
V: TRBV30
DNA: TGTGCCTGGAGTGCTTCTATGAGCCAAGAGACCCAGTACTTC
CDR3: CAWSASMSQETQYF

size: -
J: TRBJ1-2
D: -
V: TRBV30
DNA: TGTGCCTGGAGTGCAAGACAGCGACCCAGATATGGCTACACCTTC
CDR3: CAWSARQRPRYGYTF

size: -
J: TRBJ1-2
D: -
V: TRBV7-9
DNA: TGTGCCAGCAGCTTAGGAAGGGGGAACTATGGCTACACCTTC
CDR3: CASSLGRGNYGYTF

size: once
J: TRBJ2-5
D: TRBD2
V: TRBV28
DNA: TGTGCCAGCAGTTTATGGACGGGAGGAGAGACCCAGTACTTC
CDR3: CASSLWTGGETQYF

size: few
J: TRBJ1-2
D: TRBD1
V: TRBV19
DNA: TGTGCCAGTAAGACAGGGCAGGACTATGGCTACACCTTC
CDR3: CASKTGQDYGYTF

size: -
J: TRBJ2-5
D: TRBD2
V: TRBV5-1
DNA: TGCGCCAGCAGCGGCGGGAGTGTCCGTGAGACCCAGTACTTC
CDR3: CASSGGSVRETQYF

size: -
J: TRBJ2-3
D: -
V: TRBV11-3
DNA: TGTGCCAGCAGCTTAGGTAGTAGCACAGATACGCAGTATTTT
CDR3: CASSLGSSTDTQYF

size: -
J: TRBJ1-5
D: TRBD1
V: TRBV19
DNA: TGTGCCAGTAGTACCCAACCGACAGGGGGCAATCAGCCCCAGCATTTT
CDR3: CASSTQPTGGNQPQHF

size: -
J: TRBJ2-5
D: -
V: TRBV12-5
DNA: TGTGCTAGTGGTTTGGTACTCCGCCAGAGCGGAGTAGCCCAGTACTTC
CDR3: CASGLVLRQSGVAQYF

size: -
J: TRBJ2-7
D: -
V: TRBV9
DNA: TGTGCCAGCAGCGTCGGTCGAGGGGGACTCCCTTCCTACGAGCAGTACTTC
CDR3: CASSVGRGGLPSYEQYF

size: -
J: TRBJ1-6
D: TRBD1
V: TRBV19
DNA: TGTGCCAGTAGCTGGACAGGGAGCTCCTATAATTCACCCCTCCACTTT
CDR3: CASSWTGSSYNSPLHF

size: -
J: TRBJ2-1
D: -
V: TRBV7-8
DNA: TGTGCCAGCAGCCCCTTACAGGGTATCTTTTACAATGAGCAGTTCTTC
CDR3: CASSPLQGIFYNEQFF

size: -
J: TRBJ2-1
D: -
V: TRBV7-8
DNA: TGTGCCAGCAGCTTACCCCGGACTGCCAATGAGCAGTTCTTC
CDR3: CASSLPRTANEQFF

size: -
J: TRBJ1-3
D: -
V: TRBV3-1/TRBV3-2
DNA: TGTGCCAGCAGCCAGTCGCAGTACTCTGGAAACACCATATATTTT
CDR3: CASSQSQYSGNTIYF

size: once
J: TRBJ1-2
D: TRBD1
V: TRBV6-5
DNA: TGTGCCAGCATCATGGGACAGGGCTATGGCTACACCTTC
CDR3: CASIMGQGYGYTF

size: -
J: TRBJ1-1
D: -
V: TRBV6-6
DNA: TGTGCCAGCAGTTACTCTGTCGGGTTGAACACTGAAGCTTTCTTT
CDR3: CASSYSVGLNTEAFF

size: -
J: TRBJ2-3
D: -
V: TRBV7-2
DNA: TGTGCCAGCAGCTTAGAAGGGGCCACAGATACGCAGTATTTT
CDR3: CASSLEGATDTQYF

size: few
J: TRBJ1-6
D: -
V: TRBV5-1
DNA: TGCGCCAGCAGCTTGAGGCAAAACTATAATTCACCCCTCCACTTT
CDR3: CASSLRQNYNSPLHF

size: once
J: TRBJ2-3
D: -
V: TRBV7-8
DNA: TGTGCCAGCACCTCCCACGGAGGACTCACAGATACGCAGTATTTT
CDR3: CASTSHGGLTDTQYF

size: -
J: TRBJ1-5
D: -
V: TRBV19
DNA: TGTGCCAGTAGTATCGGGTCGGGCCGCCGTTTATTCAATCAGCCCCAGCATTTT
CDR3: CASSIGSGRRLFNQPQHF

size: -
J: TRBJ1-5
D: -
V: TRBV3-1/TRBV3-2
DNA: TGTGCCAGCAGCCCCACCCCTAGCGGTGGCAATCAGCCCCAGCATTTT
CDR3: CASSPTPSGGNQPQHF

size: -
J: TRBJ1-2
D: -
V: TRBV5-1
DNA: TGCGCCAGCACCCCCGGGGAGGGTGGCTATGGCTACACCTTC
CDR3: CASTPGEGGYGYTF

size: -
J: TRBJ1-2
D: -
V: TRBV2
DNA: TGTGCCAGCAGCCCCGGGACGGCACTCTATGGCTACACCTTC
CDR3: CASSPGTALYGYTF